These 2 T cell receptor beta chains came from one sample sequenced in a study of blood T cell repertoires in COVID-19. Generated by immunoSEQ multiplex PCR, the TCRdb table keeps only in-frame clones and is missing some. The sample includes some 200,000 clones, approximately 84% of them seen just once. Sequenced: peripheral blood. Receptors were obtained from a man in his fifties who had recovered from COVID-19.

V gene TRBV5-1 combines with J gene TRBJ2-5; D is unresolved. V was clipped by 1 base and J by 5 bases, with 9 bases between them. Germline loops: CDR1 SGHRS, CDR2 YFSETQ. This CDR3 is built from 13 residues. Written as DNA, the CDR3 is TGCGCCAGCAGCTTGTCACCGGAGGAGACCCAGTACTTC. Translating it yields CASSLSPEETQYF.

The CDR3 DNA is TGTGCCAGTTCGACAGGAATGAACACTGAAGCTTTCTTT. Translation: CASSTGMNTEAFF. The chain employs TRBV6-5 and TRBJ1-1; D may be TRBD1 (6 bases). V lost 9 bases and J lost 0, with 11 bases in between. CDR1 and CDR2 from the germline V gene are MNHEY and SVGAGI. The CDR3 consists of 13 residues.